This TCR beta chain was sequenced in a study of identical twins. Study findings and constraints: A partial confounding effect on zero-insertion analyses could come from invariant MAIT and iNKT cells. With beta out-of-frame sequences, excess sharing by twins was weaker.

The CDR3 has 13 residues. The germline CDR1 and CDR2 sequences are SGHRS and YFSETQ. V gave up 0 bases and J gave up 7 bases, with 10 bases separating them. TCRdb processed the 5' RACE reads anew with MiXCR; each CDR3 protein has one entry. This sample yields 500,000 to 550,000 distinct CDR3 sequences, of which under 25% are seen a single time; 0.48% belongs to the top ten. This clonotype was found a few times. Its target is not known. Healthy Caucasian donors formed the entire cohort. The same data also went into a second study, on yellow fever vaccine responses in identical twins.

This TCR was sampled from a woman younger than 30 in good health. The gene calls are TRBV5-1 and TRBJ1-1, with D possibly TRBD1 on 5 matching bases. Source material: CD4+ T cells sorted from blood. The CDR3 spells CASSLASQGEAFF. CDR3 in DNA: TGCGCCAGCAGCTTGGCCAGTCAGGGTGAAGCTTTCTTT.